This TCR beta chain was recovered during a study of Graves' ophthalmopathy and Graves' hyperthyroidism. Germline V lookup: CDR1 GTSNPN, CDR2 SVGIG (reference sequence). The CDR3 extends over 12 amino acids. V was clipped by 3 bases and J by 8 bases; unmatched bases: 6. As the template, RNA transcripts were used to amplify TCR beta CDR3 regions. RT-PCR was first run with HTBI primers, then multiplex PCR in a second round. TCRdb used MiXCR to reprocess the multiplex PCR reads, holding one entry per CDR3 protein. The sample carries 660,000 or so distinct CDR3 sequences, 35% to 50% recorded once. This clonotype was counted between two and nine times.

This TCR was recovered from an adult man with Graves' ophthalmopathy. The sequenced sample was peripheral blood. This rearrangement joins TRBV30 to TRBJ1-2; the match to TRBD1 covers 7 bases. The CDR3: CAWRQGMEGYTF. As DNA, the CDR3 is TGTGCCTGGAGACAGGGGATGGAGGGCTACACCTTC.